These T cell receptor beta chains were read from a single sample in a study of T cell repertoires in cytomegalovirus infection. Their target antigens are unknown. TCRdb processed the reads anew with MiXCR; each CDR3 protein has one entry. This repertoire shows roughly 920,000 distinct CDR3 sequences, roughly 30% found once; its top ten account for over 11%. This sample comprised cultured CD8+ T cells from PBMCs, obtained from culture after CMV antigen stimulation. Receptors originate from a human donor in good health (CMV status not recorded). Some clones in this sample may be carry-over from other donors' samples. Each CDR3 is given with its conserved first and last residue. The D gene is left open where the match is weak. Some rows have no size entry. The others give once, few or many, or a class for an expanded clone.

CDR3aa	CDR3nt	v_gene	j_gene	abundance	d_gene
CASNPGTGVFPQHF	TGTGCCAGCAACCCCGGGACAGGAGTATTTCCCCAGCATTTT	TRBV27	TRBJ1-5	few	TRBD1
CASSSSGGGNTEAFF	TGTGCCAGCAGCTCCTCGGGGGGAGGGAACACTGAAGCTTTCTTT	TRBV7-9	TRBJ1-1	few	.
CASSPGLTLHF	TGTGCCAGCAGTCCCGGATTAACCCTCCACTTT	TRBV11-1	TRBJ1-6	once	.
CASRTGLGSTDTQYF	TGTGCCAGCAGGACGGGACTAGGAAGCACAGATACGCAGTATTTT	TRBV6-1	TRBJ2-3	many	TRBD2
CAIWGGATGTEAFF	TGTGCCATTTGGGGCGGGGCAACGGGGACTGAAGCTTTCTTT	TRBV2	TRBJ1-1	many	.
CASSLFLQRGDQETQYF	TGTGCTAGCAGCTTATTCCTCCAGCGGGGGGACCAAGAGACCCAGTACTTC	TRBV7-6	TRBJ2-5	few	TRBD2
CASSQEGSEWDRSYEQYF	TGCGCCAGCAGCCAAGAAGGATCAGAGTGGGACAGATCCTACGAGCAGTACTTC	TRBV4-1	TRBJ2-7	.	TRBD1
CASSQVGLGSTEAFF	TGCGCCAGCAGTCAAGTGGGGTTGGGGAGCACTGAAGCTTTCTTT	TRBV23-1	TRBJ1-1	.	.
CASSFGTGLSRGQFF	TGTGCCAGCAGCTTTGGGACAGGACTTTCTAGGGGCCAGTTCTTC	TRBV5-6	TRBJ2-1	.	TRBD1
CASSQGSEHADTQYF	TGCGCCAGCAGCCAAGGTAGCGAGCATGCAGATACGCAGTATTTT	TRBV4-1	TRBJ2-3	.	.
CATLRNRLYEQYF	TGTGCCACCTTAAGGAACAGGTTGTACGAGCAGTACTTC	TRBV2	TRBJ2-7	.	.
CASSLEGSSIPQHF	TGTGCCAGCAGTTTGGAGGGCTCGTCGATCCCCCAGCATTTT	TRBV27	TRBJ1-5	.	.
CASSQLGTTEAFF	TGCGCCAGCAGCCAATTGGGGACCACTGAAGCTTTCTTT	TRBV4-3	TRBJ1-1	few	.
CASSLVWQEETQYF	TGTGCCAGCAGTTTGGTTTGGCAGGAGGAGACCCAGTACTTC	TRBV12-3/TRBV12-4	TRBJ2-5	.	.
CASHPGLAGARYPGPLWETQYF	TGTGCCAGCCACCCGGGGCTAGCGGGGGCCCGCTATCCCGGACCGCTGTGGGAGACCCAGTACTTC	TRBV6-1	TRBJ2-5	.	TRBD2
CASSGDGGSYNEQFF	TGTGCCAGCAGCGGGGACGGAGGCTCCTACAATGAGCAGTTCTTC	TRBV11-3	TRBJ2-1	.	.
CASSYWEDGFYGYTF	TGTGCCAGCAGTTACTGGGAGGATGGGTTCTATGGCTACACCTTC	TRBV6-5	TRBJ1-2	.	.
CASSLVREHTDTQYF	TGTGCCAGCAGCTTAGTACGGGAACACACAGATACGCAGTATTTT	TRBV7-8	TRBJ2-3	few	.
CASSLAGAPYQPQHF	TGTGCCAGCAGCTTAGCGGGGGCTCCCTATCAGCCCCAGCATTTT	TRBV7-2	TRBJ1-5	.	.
CASGPDRAEEKLFF	TGTGCTAGTGGGCCGGACAGGGCGGAGGAAAAACTGTTTTTT	TRBV12-5	TRBJ1-4	many	TRBD1
CASSYFTGELFF	TGTGCCAGCAGTTATTTCACCGGGGAGCTGTTTTTT	TRBV6-5	TRBJ2-2	many	.
CASSLPGPGRTGELFF	TGTGCCAGCAGTTTACCGGGGCCCGGGAGGACCGGGGAGCTGTTTTTT	TRBV12-3/TRBV12-4	TRBJ2-2	few	TRBD2
CASSPGVGGPETQYF	TGCGCCAGCAGCCCAGGGGTGGGGGGTCCCGAGACCCAGTACTTC	TRBV4-3	TRBJ2-5	.	.
CASSDLGAMTYEQYF	TGTGCCAGCTCAGACTTAGGAGCCATGACCTACGAGCAGTACTTC	TRBV18	TRBJ2-7	few	.
CASPGDNEQFF	TGTGCCAGCCCGGGGGACAATGAGCAGTTCTTC	TRBV7-9	TRBJ2-1	.	.
CASTLRKGGKLFF	TGTGCCAGCACCCTTCGAAAGGGGGGGAAACTGTTTTTT	TRBV28	TRBJ1-4	.	.
CASRDRARGGANVLTF	TGTGCCAGCAGGGACAGGGCGCGGGGGGGGGCCAACGTCCTGACTTTC	TRBV9	TRBJ2-6	few	.
CSVSLTGKSMAGYTF	TGCAGCGTCTCCTTGACAGGGAAGTCGATGGCCGGCTACACCTTC	TRBV29-1	TRBJ1-2	few	TRBD1
CASSLTTRPTEAFF	TGTGCCAGCAGCTTGACGACAAGGCCCACTGAAGCTTTCTTT	TRBV7-8	TRBJ1-1	many	.
CASSQEPGQANYGYTF	TGCGCCAGCAGCCAAGAACCGGGACAGGCTAACTATGGCTACACCTTC	TRBV4-1	TRBJ1-2	few	TRBD1
CASSRGGSNQPQHF	TGTGCCAGCAGCCGTGGGGGGAGCAATCAGCCCCAGCATTTT	TRBV7-9	TRBJ1-5	many	.
CASSLSGKNEQFF	TGTGCCAGCAGTTTATCCGGGAAGAATGAGCAGTTCTTC	TRBV27	TRBJ2-1	few	.
CASSPRVTEAFF	TGTGCCAGCAGCCCCAGAGTCACTGAAGCTTTCTTT	TRBV7-3	TRBJ1-1	.	.
CASSLGWARRKGQFF	TGTGCCAGCAGCTTAGGGTGGGCTAGGCGGAAGGGGCAGTTCTTC	TRBV7-2	TRBJ2-1	many	.
CASSPSAGSSGNTIYF	TGCGCCAGCAGCCCTTCAGCCGGGAGCTCTGGAAACACCATATATTTT	TRBV4-1	TRBJ1-3	many	.
CASSLDVGPAGNQPQHF	TGTGCCAGCAGCTTAGATGTAGGCCCGGCCGGCAATCAGCCCCAGCATTTT	TRBV11-2	TRBJ1-5	.	.
CASSMTQDNQPQHF	TGTGCCAGTAGTATGACACAGGACAATCAGCCCCAGCATTTT	TRBV19	TRBJ1-5	.	.
CASSWPSGLNTGELFF	TGCGCCAGCAGCTGGCCTAGCGGACTGAACACCGGGGAGCTGTTTTTT	TRBV5-1	TRBJ2-2	few	TRBD2
CASSYSSVIPNYGYTF	TGTGCCAGCAGTTACTCGAGTGTGATTCCTAACTATGGCTACACCTTC	TRBV6-2/TRBV6-3	TRBJ1-2	.	.
CASSLGQGTRYGYTF	TGTGCCAGCAGTTTAGGACAGGGCACTCGCTATGGCTACACCTTC	TRBV27	TRBJ1-2	.	TRBD1
CATSREGEANEKLFF	TGTGCCACCAGCAGAGAGGGAGAGGCTAATGAAAAACTGTTTTTT	TRBV15	TRBJ1-4	few	.
CASSLTAGLNTEAFF	TGTGCCAGCAGCTTAACGGCCGGGTTGAACACTGAAGCTTTCTTT	TRBV7-3	TRBJ1-1	few	.
CASSAEGGPQHF	TGTGCCAGCAGCGCCGAGGGAGGTCCCCAGCATTTT	TRBV9	TRBJ1-5	.	.
CASSYADLNTGELFF	TGTGCCAGCAGTTATGCAGACCTGAACACCGGGGAGCTGTTTTTT	TRBV6-2/TRBV6-3	TRBJ2-2	.	.